Listed here is a single T cell receptor beta chain. This entry comes from a study of a mutant IDH1 vaccine in newly diagnosed glioma. On the study more broadly: Therapy received beforehand was radiotherapy, temozolomide, or both, with most patients given both.

The method was immunoSEQ multiplex PCR; TCRdb's version includes in-frame clones alone and lacks a portion of them. The sample yields about 69,000 clones, 65% to 90% seen once. Time point here: baseline, week 1 (first vaccination visit). Treatment described: pre-vaccination baseline after standard-of-care therapy. The V gene's germline CDR1 is SGHRS and CDR2 YFSETQ. This CDR3 region has 15 residues. The V segment lost 5 bases and the J segment 5 bases; nucleotides outside the gene matches: 5. This sample comprised PBMCs, obtained from a glioma patient treated with radiotherapy, temozolomide or both. The clonotype originates from a man aged 30-40 years with glioma. J is TRBJ1-4 and V is TRBV5-1, with 11 bases aligning to TRBD1. CDR3 protein: CASSWTGGMNEKLFF. For the CDR3, the DNA is TGCGCCAGCAGTTGGACAGGGGGCATGAATGAAAAACTGTTTTTT.